Sequencing of this T cell receptor (beta chain) was carried out in a study of T cells in Graves' hyperthyroidism and ophthalmopathy. PBMCs came from about 10 ml fresh peripheral blood. V lost 6 bases and J lost 2, with 12 bases in between. The length of the CDR3 is 13 residues. Germline-derived CDR1 and CDR2 are SGHRS and YFSETQ. This clonotype occurred many times. Researchers amplified the TCR beta CDR3 regions from RNA transcripts. TCR CDR3 underwent first-round RT-PCR with the HTBI primer set. TCRdb reprocessed the multiplex PCR reads via MiXCR and lists one record per CDR3 protein. This table has some 500,000 distinct CDR3 sequences, around 15% appearing once.

The chain links TRBV5-1 to TRBJ2-7; D gene ambiguous. The specimen was blood. This sequence was found in a woman aged 18 to 35 with Graves' hyperthyroidism. The CDR3 DNA follows: TGCGCCAGCACCTCGGCGAGTGCCTACGAGCAGTACTTC. Translation: CASTSASAYEQYF.